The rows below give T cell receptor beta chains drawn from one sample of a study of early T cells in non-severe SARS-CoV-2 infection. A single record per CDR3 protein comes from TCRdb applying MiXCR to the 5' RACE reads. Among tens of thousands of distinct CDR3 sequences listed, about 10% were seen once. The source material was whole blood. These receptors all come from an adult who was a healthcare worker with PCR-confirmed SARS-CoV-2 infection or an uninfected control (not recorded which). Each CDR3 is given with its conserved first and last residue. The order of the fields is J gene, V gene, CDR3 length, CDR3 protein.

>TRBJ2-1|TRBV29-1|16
CSVEYPAGGTYNEQFF
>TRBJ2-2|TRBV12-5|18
CASGLSLGGPRNTGELFF
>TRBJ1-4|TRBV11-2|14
CASSFRVTNEKLFF
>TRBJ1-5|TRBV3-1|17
CASSPSRGTFSNQPQHF
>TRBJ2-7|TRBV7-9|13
CASSLDRSYEQYF
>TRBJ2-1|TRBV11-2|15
CASSSGTGGFNEQFF
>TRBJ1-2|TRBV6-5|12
CASRGQGFGYTF
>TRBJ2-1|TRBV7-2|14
CASSPYLAGDEQFF
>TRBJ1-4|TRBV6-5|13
CASSPGGSEKLFF
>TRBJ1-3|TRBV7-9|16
CASSRSTERSGNTIYF
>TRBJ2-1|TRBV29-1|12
CSVYSLTALWFF
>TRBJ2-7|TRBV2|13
CASSVLQIYEQYF
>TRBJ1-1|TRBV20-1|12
CSARGPLTGAFF
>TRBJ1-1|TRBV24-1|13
CATSDILKGGTFF
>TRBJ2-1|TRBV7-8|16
CASSARMSGVRNEQFF
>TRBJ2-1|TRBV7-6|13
CASSLGTNNEQFF